This is a list of T cell receptor beta chains from one sample in a study of blood T cell repertoires in COVID-19. Clones were read by immunoSEQ multiplex PCR, and TCRdb kept only the in-frame ones, dropping some. The data show about 220,000 clones, with roughly 90% seen just once and about 15% held by the top ten. The sequenced sample was PBMCs or T cells enriched from blood (not recorded which). The receptors were gathered from a man younger than 45 who had been exposed to COVID-19. The CDR3 runs from the conserved cysteine through the conserved F or W. The D gene is left open where the match is weak.

length	D	V	J	DNA	CDR3
15	TRBD1	TRBV6-5	TRBJ1-5	TGTGCCAGCAGTTTGAACAGGGGAGTGAATCAGCCCCAGCATTTT	CASSLNRGVNQPQHF
17	TRBD2	TRBV3-1/TRBV3-2	TRBJ2-1	TGTGCCAGCAGCCAAAGAGTGGGACTAGCGGGGGGGAATGAGCAGTTCTTC	CASSQRVGLAGGNEQFF
13	-	TRBV6-5	TRBJ1-1	TGTGCCAGCAGAGCAGGGATAGCGGCTGAAGCTTTCTTT	CASRAGIAAEAFF
17	TRBD1	TRBV4-3	TRBJ2-3	TGCGCCAGCAGCCCGACTGGCCCGGGACAGACACCAGATACGCAGTATTTT	CASSPTGPGQTPDTQYF
15	TRBD1	TRBV19	TRBJ2-1	TGTGCCAGTAGTAGGGACAGGAGCTCCTACAATGAGCAGTTCTTC	CASSRDRSSYNEQFF
16	TRBD1	TRBV9	TRBJ1-5	TGTGCCAGCAGCGTCGGGACAGGGGGTAGCAATCAGCCCCAGCATTTT	CASSVGTGGSNQPQHF
14	TRBD1	TRBV7-2	TRBJ1-2	TGTGCCAGCAGCTTAAGATGGACAGGGTCTGGCTACACCTTC	CASSLRWTGSGYTF
17	TRBD1	TRBV19	TRBJ1-2	TGTGCCAGTACCCATTTAAGGGGATGGGACAGGGATAATGGCTACACCTTC	CASTHLRGWDRDNGYTF
14	TRBD1	TRBV25-1	TRBJ1-2	TGTGCCAGCAGTGGACAGGGTGAGGTTGGAGGCTACACCTTC	CASSGQGEVGGYTF
15	TRBD1	TRBV6-5	TRBJ2-5	TGTGCCAGCAGTTCCTCGGACAGGGCTCGAGAGACCCAGTACTTC	CASSSSDRARETQYF